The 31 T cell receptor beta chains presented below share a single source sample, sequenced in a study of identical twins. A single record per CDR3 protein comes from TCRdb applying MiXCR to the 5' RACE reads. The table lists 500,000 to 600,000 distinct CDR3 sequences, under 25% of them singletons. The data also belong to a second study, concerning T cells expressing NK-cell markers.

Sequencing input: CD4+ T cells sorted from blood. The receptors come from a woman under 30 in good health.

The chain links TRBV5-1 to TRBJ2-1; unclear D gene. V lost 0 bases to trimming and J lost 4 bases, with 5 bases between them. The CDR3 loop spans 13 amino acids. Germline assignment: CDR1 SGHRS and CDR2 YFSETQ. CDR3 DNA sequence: TGCGCCAGCAGCTTGGGATGGTACAATGAGCAGTTCTTC. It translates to CASSLGWYNEQFF.

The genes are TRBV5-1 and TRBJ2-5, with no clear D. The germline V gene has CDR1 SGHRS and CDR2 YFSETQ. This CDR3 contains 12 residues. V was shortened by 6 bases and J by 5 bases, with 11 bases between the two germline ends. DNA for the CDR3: TGCGCCAGCATATGGGGTTTCGAGACCCAGTACTTC. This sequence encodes CASIWGFETQYF.

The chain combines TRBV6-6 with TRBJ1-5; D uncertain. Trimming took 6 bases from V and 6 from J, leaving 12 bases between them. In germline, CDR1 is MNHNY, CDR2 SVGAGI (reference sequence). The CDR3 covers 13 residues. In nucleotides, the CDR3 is TGTGCCAGCAGCGCAACCAGGCCTCAGCCCCAGCATTTT. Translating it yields CASSATRPQPQHF.

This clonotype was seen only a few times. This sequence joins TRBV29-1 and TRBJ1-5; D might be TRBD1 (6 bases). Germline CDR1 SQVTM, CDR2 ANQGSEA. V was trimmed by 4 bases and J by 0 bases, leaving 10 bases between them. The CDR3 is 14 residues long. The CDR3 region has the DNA TGCAGCGTTGCAGGGGTTAATAGCAATCAGCCCCAGCATTTT. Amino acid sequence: CSVAGVNSNQPQHF.

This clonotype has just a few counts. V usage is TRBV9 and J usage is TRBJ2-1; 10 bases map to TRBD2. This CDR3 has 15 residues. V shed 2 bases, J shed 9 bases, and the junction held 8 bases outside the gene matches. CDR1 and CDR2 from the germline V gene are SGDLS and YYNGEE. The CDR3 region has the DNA TGTGCCAGCAGCGTTGCTAGCGGGGGTGTAAGTGAGCAGTTCTTC. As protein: CASSVASGGVSEQFF.

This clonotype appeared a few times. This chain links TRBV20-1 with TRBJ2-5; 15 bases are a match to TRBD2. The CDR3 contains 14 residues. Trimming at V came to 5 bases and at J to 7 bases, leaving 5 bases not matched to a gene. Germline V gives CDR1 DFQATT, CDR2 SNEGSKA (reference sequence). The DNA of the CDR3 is TGCAGTGCTGGACTAGCGGGGGGGGGAGGGACCCAGTACTTC. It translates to CSAGLAGGGGTQYF.

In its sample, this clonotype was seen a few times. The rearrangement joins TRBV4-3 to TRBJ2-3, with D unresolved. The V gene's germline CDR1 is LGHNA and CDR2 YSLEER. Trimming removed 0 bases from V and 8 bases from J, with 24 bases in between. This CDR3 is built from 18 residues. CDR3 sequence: CASSQDQQRLTSPGTQYF. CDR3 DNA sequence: TGCGCCAGCAGCCAAGATCAACAAAGACTTACTTCTCCCGGTACGCAGTATTTT.

The CDR3, as DNA: TGTGCCAGCAGCCTGATCTCAGTCGTCTCGTATGGCTACACCTTC. This translates into CASSLISVVSYGYTF. This sequence joins TRBV7-9 and TRBJ1-2; D remains unclear. This CDR3 comprises 15 residues. Germline lookup yields CDR1 SEHNR and CDR2 FQNEAQ (reference sequence). The ends were cut back, 5 bases at V and 5 bases at J, with 18 bases in the middle. Supplemented by reference TRBV7-9 and TRBJ1-2, the full variable domain reads DTGVSQNPRHKITKRGQNVTFRCDPISEHNRLYWYRQTLGQGPEFLTYFQNEAQLEKSRLLSDRFSAERPKGSFSTLEIQRTEQGDSAMYLCASSLISVVSYGYTFGSGTRLTVV.

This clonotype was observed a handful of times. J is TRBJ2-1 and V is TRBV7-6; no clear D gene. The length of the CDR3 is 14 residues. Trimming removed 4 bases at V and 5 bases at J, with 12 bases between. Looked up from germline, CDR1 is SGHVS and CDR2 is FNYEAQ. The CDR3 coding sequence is TGTGCCAGCAGCTCCACCTGGGCAGACAATGAGCAGTTCTTC. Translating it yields CASSSTWADNEQFF. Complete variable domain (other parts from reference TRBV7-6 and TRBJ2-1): GAGVSQSPRYKVTKRGQDVALRCDPISGHVSLYWYRQALGQGPEFLTYFNYEAQQDKSGLPNDRFSAERPEGSISTLTIQRTEQRDSAMYRCASSSTWADNEQFFGPGTRLTVL.

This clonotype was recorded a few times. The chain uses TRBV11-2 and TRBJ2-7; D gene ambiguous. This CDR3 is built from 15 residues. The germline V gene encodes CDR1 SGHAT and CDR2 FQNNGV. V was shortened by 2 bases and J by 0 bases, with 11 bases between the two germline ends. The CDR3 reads CASSLFGGDSYEQYF. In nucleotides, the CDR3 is TGTGCCAGCAGCTTATTCGGCGGAGACTCCTACGAGCAGTACTTC.

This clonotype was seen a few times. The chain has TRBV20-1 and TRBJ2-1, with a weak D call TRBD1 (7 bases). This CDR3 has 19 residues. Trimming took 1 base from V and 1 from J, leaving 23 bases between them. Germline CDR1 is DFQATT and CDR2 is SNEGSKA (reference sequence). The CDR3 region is CSARARSGGIGGSYNEQFF. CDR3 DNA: TGCAGTGCTAGAGCGCGGTCAGGGGGGATAGGGGGGTCCTACAATGAGCAGTTCTTC.

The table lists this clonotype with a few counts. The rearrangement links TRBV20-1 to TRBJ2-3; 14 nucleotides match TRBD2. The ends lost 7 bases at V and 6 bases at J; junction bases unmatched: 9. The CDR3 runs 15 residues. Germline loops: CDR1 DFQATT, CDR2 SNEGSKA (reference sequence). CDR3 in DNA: TGCAGTGTCGTGGGACTAGCGGGAGTAAGGGATACGCAGTATTTT. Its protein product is CSVVGLAGVRDTQYF.

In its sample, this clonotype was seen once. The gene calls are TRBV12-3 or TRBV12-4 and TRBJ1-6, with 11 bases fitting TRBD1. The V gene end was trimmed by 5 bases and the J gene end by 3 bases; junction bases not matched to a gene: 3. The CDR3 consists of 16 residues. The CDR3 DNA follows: TGTGCCAGCAGTCGTGGGACAGGGGGCTATAATTCACCCCTCCACTTT. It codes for CASSRGTGGYNSPLHF.

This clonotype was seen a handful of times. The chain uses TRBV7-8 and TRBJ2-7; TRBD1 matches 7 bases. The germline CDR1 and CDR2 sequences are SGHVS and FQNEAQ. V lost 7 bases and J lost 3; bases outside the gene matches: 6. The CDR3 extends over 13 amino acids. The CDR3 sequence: CASTGQAFYEQYF. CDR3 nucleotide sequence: TGTGCCAGCACAGGACAGGCTTTCTACGAGCAGTACTTC.

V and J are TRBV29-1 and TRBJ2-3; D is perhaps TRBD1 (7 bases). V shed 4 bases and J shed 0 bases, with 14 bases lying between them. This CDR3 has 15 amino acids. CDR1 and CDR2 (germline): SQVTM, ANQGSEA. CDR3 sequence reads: CSVVMAGGSTDTQYF. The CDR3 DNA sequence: TGCAGCGTTGTAATGGCAGGGGGGAGCACAGATACGCAGTATTTT.

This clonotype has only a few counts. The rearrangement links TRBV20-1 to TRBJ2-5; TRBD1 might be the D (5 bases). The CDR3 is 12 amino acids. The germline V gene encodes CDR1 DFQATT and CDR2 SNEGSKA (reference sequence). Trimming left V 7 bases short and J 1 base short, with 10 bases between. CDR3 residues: CSVLRVQETQYF. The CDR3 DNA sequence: TGCAGTGTGCTCAGGGTCCAAGAGACCCAGTACTTC.

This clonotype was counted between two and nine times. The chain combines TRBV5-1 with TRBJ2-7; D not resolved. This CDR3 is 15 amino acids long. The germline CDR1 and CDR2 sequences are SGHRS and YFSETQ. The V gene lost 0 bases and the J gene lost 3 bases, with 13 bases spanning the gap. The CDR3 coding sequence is TGCGCCAGCAGCTTGGGATCAGCAACCATCTACGAGCAGTACTTC. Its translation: CASSLGSATIYEQYF.

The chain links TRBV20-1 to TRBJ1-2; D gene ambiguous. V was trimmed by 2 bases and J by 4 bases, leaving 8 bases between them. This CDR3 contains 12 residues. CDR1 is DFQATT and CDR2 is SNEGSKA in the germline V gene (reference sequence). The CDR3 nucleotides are TGCAGTGCTAGACCCGACGGCTATGGCTACACCTTC. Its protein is CSARPDGYGYTF.

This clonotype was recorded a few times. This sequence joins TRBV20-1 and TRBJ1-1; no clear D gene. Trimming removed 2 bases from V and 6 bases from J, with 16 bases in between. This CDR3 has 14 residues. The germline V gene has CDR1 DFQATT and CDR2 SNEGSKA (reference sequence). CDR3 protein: CSARSPPGDAEAFF. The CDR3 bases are TGCAGTGCTAGATCTCCCCCTGGCGACGCTGAAGCTTTCTTT.

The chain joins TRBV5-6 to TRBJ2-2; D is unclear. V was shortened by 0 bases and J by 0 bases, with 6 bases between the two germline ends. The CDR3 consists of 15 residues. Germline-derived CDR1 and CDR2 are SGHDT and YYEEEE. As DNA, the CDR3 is TGTGCCAGCAGCTTGGACTGGTCGAACACCGGGGAGCTGTTTTTT. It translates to CASSLDWSNTGELFF.

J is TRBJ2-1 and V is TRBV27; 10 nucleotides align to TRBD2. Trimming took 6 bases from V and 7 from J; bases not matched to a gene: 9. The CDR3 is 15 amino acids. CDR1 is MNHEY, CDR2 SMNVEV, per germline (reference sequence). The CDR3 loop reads CASRGWASGGNEQFF. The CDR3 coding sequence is TGTGCCAGCAGGGGTTGGGCTAGCGGGGGTAATGAGCAGTTCTTC.

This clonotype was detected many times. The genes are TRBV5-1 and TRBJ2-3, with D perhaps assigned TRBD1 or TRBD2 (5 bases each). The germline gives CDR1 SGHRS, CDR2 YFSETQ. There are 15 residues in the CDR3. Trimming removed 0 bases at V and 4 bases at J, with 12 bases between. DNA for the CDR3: TGCGCCAGCAGCTTGGCCAGCGTGGGGGCAGATACGCAGTATTTT. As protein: CASSLASVGADTQYF.

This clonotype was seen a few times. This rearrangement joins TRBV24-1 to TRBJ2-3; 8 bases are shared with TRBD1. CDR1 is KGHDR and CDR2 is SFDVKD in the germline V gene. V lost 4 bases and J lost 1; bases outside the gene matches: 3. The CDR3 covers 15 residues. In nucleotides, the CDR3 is TGTGCCACCAGTGACCAGGGACAGGGCACAGATACGCAGTATTTT. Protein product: CATSDQGQGTDTQYF.

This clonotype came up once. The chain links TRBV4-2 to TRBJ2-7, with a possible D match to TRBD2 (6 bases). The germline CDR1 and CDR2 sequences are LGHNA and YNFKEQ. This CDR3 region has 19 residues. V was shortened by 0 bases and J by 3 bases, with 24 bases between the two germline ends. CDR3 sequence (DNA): TGTGCCAGCAGCCAAGATGCCCTCACCACCGGGACTGAAGTCTACGAGCAGTACTTC. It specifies CASSQDALTTGTEVYEQYF.

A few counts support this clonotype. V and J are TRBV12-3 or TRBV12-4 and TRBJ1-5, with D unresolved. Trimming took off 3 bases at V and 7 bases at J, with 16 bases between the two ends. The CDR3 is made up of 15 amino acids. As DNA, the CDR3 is TGTGCCAGCAGTTTTGCTGGGCCCCCCGGGCAGCCCCAGCATTTT. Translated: CASSFAGPPGQPQHF.

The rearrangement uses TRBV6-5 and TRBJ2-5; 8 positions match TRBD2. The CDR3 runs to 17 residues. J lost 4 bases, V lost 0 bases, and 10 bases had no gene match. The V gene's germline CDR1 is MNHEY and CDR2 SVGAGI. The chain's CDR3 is CASSYSGLAGWGETQYF. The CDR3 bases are TGTGCCAGCAGTTACTCCGGGCTAGCGGGCTGGGGAGAGACCCAGTACTTC.

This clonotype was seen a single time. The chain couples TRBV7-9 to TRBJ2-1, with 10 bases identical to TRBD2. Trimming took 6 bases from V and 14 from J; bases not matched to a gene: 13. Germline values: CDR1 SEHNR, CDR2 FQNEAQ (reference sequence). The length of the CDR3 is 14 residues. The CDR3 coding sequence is TGTGCCAGCAGGCCGGATCTAGCGGGGGCTTCTAAGTTCTTC. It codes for CASRPDLAGASKFF.

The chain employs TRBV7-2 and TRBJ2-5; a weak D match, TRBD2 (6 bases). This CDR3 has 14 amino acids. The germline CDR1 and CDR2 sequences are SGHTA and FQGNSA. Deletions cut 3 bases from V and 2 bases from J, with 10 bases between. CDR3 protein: CASSFPGLQETQYF. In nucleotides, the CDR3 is TGTGCCAGCAGCTTCCCTGGACTACAAGAGACCCAGTACTTC.

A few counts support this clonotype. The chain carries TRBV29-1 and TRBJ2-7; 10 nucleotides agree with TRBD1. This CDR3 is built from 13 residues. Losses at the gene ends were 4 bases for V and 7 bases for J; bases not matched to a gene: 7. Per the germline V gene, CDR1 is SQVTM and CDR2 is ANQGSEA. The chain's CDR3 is CSVVRQGAPEQYF. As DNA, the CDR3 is TGCAGCGTTGTACGACAGGGGGCGCCTGAGCAGTACTTC.

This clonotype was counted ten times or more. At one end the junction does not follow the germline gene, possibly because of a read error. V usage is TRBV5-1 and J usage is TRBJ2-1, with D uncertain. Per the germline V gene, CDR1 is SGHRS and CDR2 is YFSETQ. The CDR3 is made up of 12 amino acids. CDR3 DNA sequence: TGTGCCAGCAGCTTGGAAGTCGGTGAGCAGTTCTTC. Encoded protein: CASSLEVGEQFF. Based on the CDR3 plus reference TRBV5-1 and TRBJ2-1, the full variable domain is KAGVTQTPRYLIKTRGQQVTLSCSPISGHRSVSWYQQTPGQGLQFLFEYFSETQRNKGNFPGRFSGRQFSNSRSEMNVSTLELGDSALYLCASSLEVGEQFFGPGTRLTVL.

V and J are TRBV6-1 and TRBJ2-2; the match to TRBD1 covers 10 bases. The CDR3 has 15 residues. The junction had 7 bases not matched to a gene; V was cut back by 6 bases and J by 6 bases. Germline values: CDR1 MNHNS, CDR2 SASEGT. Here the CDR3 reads CASRRGTGESGELFF. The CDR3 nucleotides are TGTGCCAGCAGACGTGGGACAGGGGAATCCGGGGAGCTGTTTTTT.